A selection of T cell receptor beta chains follows, all from one sample in a study of blood T cell repertoires in COVID-19. Clones were sequenced by immunoSEQ multiplex PCR, and TCRdb holds only the in-frame ones, with some missing. Of 110,000 to 150,000 clones listed, about nine tenths were seen once; the top ten hold approximately 4.5%. Sequenced material: PBMCs or T cells enriched from blood (not recorded which). Receptor source: a man aged 45 to 65 who had recovered from COVID-19. The CDR3 runs from the conserved cysteine through the conserved F or W. A D gene is named only where the DNA matches it firmly. Only some rows state a clone size, as once, few, many or a class for expanded clones.

>few|-|TRBV21-1|TRBJ1-4
CASRTPGQLHEKLFF
TGTGCCAGCCGGACCCCGGGACAACTCCATGAAAAACTGTTTTTT
>-|-|TRBV5-5|TRBJ1-1
CASSQGLNTEAFF
TGTGCCAGCAGCCAGGGATTGAACACTGAAGCTTTCTTT
>-|-|TRBV6-5|TRBJ1-4
CASRLQGANEKLFF
TGTGCCAGCAGGCTACAGGGAGCTAATGAAAAACTGTTTTTT
>-|TRBD2|TRBV24-1|TRBJ2-1
CATSERTSGNLDEQFF
TGTGCCACCAGTGAGAGGACTAGCGGAAATTTGGATGAGCAGTTCTTC
>-|-|TRBV5-4|TRBJ2-1
CASSFGQSSYNEQFF
TGTGCCAGCAGCTTCGGACAGAGCTCCTACAATGAGCAGTTCTTC
>once|-|TRBV24-1|TRBJ1-1
CATSDPPKGFSEAFF
TGTGCCACCAGTGATCCCCCGAAGGGGTTTTCTGAAGCTTTCTTT
>-|-|TRBV6-5|TRBJ2-3
CASSPTRTDTQYF
TGTGCCAGCTCGCCTACCCGCACAGATACGCAGTATTTT
>-|TRBD1|TRBV4-3|TRBJ1-2
CASSQEVEGTVEGQWFDGYTF
TGCGCCAGCAGCCAAGAAGTAGAGGGGACAGTGGAGGGTCAGTGGTTTGATGGCTACACCTTC
>once|TRBD2|TRBV24-1|TRBJ2-2
CATTLAGGTGELFF
TGTGCCACGACGCTCGCGGGGGGAACCGGGGAGCTGTTTTTT
>-|-|TRBV28|TRBJ1-2
CASSSRYGYTF
TGTGCCAGCAGTTCCAGATATGGCTACACCTTC
>-|-|TRBV7-2|TRBJ2-5
CASARRAETQYF
TGTGCCAGTGCCCGGAGGGCGGAGACCCAGTACTTC
>-|TRBD2|TRBV27|TRBJ2-5
CASSLTSGRGGRQETQYF
TGTGCCAGCAGTTTAACTAGCGGGAGAGGGGGTAGGCAAGAGACCCAGTACTTC
>-|TRBD1|TRBV2|TRBJ1-4
CASSEVGTGRVFF
TGTGCCAGCAGTGAGGTTGGGACAGGGAGAGTGTTTTTT
>-|TRBD2|TRBV7-9|TRBJ2-3
CASSLPWGSGKPTQYF
TGTGCCAGCAGCCTCCCCTGGGGTAGCGGGAAGCCAACGCAGTATTTT
>-|TRBD1|TRBV6-6|TRBJ1-5
CASSHGGRGQGAGINQPQHF
TGTGCCAGCAGTCACGGAGGTAGGGGACAGGGGGCTGGGATTAATCAGCCCCAGCATTTT
>-|TRBD1|TRBV19|TRBJ2-3
CASSAQPGQSTDTQYF
TGTGCCAGTAGTGCACAGCCGGGACAGTCCACAGATACGCAGTATTTT
>-|-|TRBV27|TRBJ1-3
CASRAGSRYGNTIYF
TGTGCCAGCAGGGCAGGGTCCCGTTATGGAAACACCATATATTTT
>-|TRBD2|TRBV7-2|TRBJ2-1
CASSLVTGGSNEQFF
TGTGCCAGCAGCTTAGTGACCGGGGGGTCCAATGAGCAGTTCTTC
>-|-|TRBV24-1|TRBJ1-2
CATSDSGGKSYGYTF
TGTGCCACCAGTGATTCGGGAGGGAAGTCCTATGGCTACACCTTC
>-|TRBD1|TRBV18|TRBJ2-5
CASSLGQGGQETQYF
TGTGCCAGCTCATTGGGACAGGGTGGCCAAGAGACCCAGTACTTC
>few|-|TRBV24-1|TRBJ1-5
CATSDRLGTNQPQHF
TGTGCCACCAGTGATCGCCTGGGGACAAATCAGCCCCAGCATTTT
>-|-|TRBV9|TRBJ1-2
CASSVDPGAKGNSGGYTF
TGTGCCAGCAGCGTAGATCCAGGGGCTAAAGGGAACTCAGGGGGCTACACCTTC
>-|-|TRBV5-4|TRBJ2-5
CASSALGGGGYSQETQYF
TGTGCCAGCAGCGCCCTAGGGGGCGGGGGGTATTCCCAAGAGACCCAGTACTTC
>-|-|TRBV19|TRBJ1-5
CASSLTGLRQPQHF
TGTGCCAGTAGTCTTACAGGTTTACGTCAGCCCCAGCATTTT
>once|TRBD1|TRBV20-1|TRBJ2-4
CSASGTENIQYF
TGCAGTGCTAGTGGGACAGAAAACATTCAGTACTTC
>once|-|TRBV27|TRBJ2-3
CASRRTMSTDTQYF
TGTGCCAGCAGAAGGACTATGAGCACAGATACGCAGTATTTT
>-|TRBD2|TRBV27|TRBJ2-3
CASSSPGLGTDTQYF
TGTGCCAGCAGTTCTCCGGGACTAGGCACAGATACGCAGTATTTT
>-|-|TRBV9|TRBJ1-3
CASSVGGGNTIYF
TGTGCCAGCAGCGTAGGGGGCGGAAACACCATATATTTT
>-|-|TRBV11-3|TRBJ2-3
CASSLVGPTDTQYF
TGTGCCAGCAGCTTAGTGGGGCCCACAGATACGCAGTATTTT
>-|-|TRBV2|TRBJ2-3
CASSPRGVDTQYF
TGTGCCAGCAGTCCCCGGGGTGTAGATACGCAGTATTTT
>-|-|TRBV7-2|TRBJ1-6
CASSFGQGTNSPLHF
TGTGCCAGCAGCTTCGGGCAGGGTACGAATTCACCCCTCCACTTT
>-|-|TRBV4-3|TRBJ2-2
CASSSQGTGELFF
TGCGCCAGCAGCTCGCAGGGAACCGGGGAGCTGTTTTTT
>-|TRBD1|TRBV19|TRBJ2-1
CASSIKGQGVGYNEQFF
TGTGCCAGTAGTATCAAGGGACAGGGGGTAGGCTACAATGAGCAGTTCTTC
>-|-|TRBV30|TRBJ2-3
CAWSVLSGNTDTQYF
TGTGCCTGGAGTGTACTTAGCGGTAATACAGATACGCAGTATTTT
>-|-|TRBV4-3|TRBJ1-3
CASSRHPPGKEGTGNTIYF
TGCGCCAGCAGCCGGCATCCGCCAGGGAAGGAGGGTACTGGAAACACCATATATTTT
>-|-|TRBV7-3|TRBJ2-2
CASSIRDSGELFF
TGTGCCAGCAGCATCAGGGATTCCGGGGAGCTGTTTTTT
>-|TRBD1|TRBV18|TRBJ1-2
CASSPDREAGYTF
TGTGCCAGCTCACCAGACAGGGAGGCTGGCTACACCTTC
>-|-|TRBV5-1|TRBJ1-5
CASSLDSRQPQHF
TGCGCCAGCAGCTTGGATTCGAGACAGCCCCAGCATTTT
>-|-|TRBV6-1|TRBJ1-5
CASSDQGTFDSNQPQHF
TGTGCCAGCAGTGACCAGGGGACGTTCGATAGCAATCAGCCCCAGCATTTT
>-|-|TRBV6-5|TRBJ1-2
CASSYSTSPRGYTF
TGTGCCAGCAGTTACTCGACTTCCCCGCGGGGCTACACCTTC
>-|TRBD2|TRBV7-2|TRBJ2-4
CASSPRTSSDIQYF
TGTGCCAGCAGCCCCCGGACTAGTTCGGACATTCAGTACTTC
>-|-|TRBV5-1|TRBJ1-2
CASSPQANYGYTF
TGCGCCAGCAGCCCCCAGGCGAACTATGGCTACACCTTC
>-|-|TRBV5-1|TRBJ1-2
CASSLDVGAANYGYTF
TGCGCCAGCAGCTTGGATGTTGGGGCCGCTAACTATGGCTACACCTTC
>-|TRBD1|TRBV5-1|TRBJ1-6
CASSLGQTNSPLHF
TGCGCCAGCAGCCTGGGACAGACTAATTCACCCCTCCACTTT
>-|TRBD1|TRBV7-9|TRBJ2-1
CASSLRQGQFF
TGTGCCAGCAGCTTAAGACAGGGTCAGTTCTTC
>-|TRBD2|TRBV9|TRBJ2-7
CASSVMASGRYEQYF
TGTGCCAGCAGCGTCATGGCTAGCGGGAGGTACGAGCAGTACTTC
>-|-|TRBV3-1/TRBV3-2|TRBJ2-3
CASSQGLADTQYF
TGTGCCAGCAGCCAAGGACTAGCAGATACGCAGTATTTT
>-|TRBD2|TRBV27|TRBJ2-1
CASPTLWTSGETDQFF
TGTGCCAGCCCGACCCTATGGACTAGCGGGGAAACCGATCAGTTCTTC
>-|TRBD1|TRBV5-4|TRBJ2-4
CASSLYGQGANKNIQYF
TGTGCCAGCAGCTTATATGGGCAGGGGGCAAACAAAAACATTCAGTACTTC
>-|-|TRBV12-3/TRBV12-4|TRBJ1-5
CASSESFNQPQHF
TGTGCCAGCAGTGAGTCATTCAATCAGCCCCAGCATTTT
>-|TRBD1|TRBV5-1|TRBJ2-6
CASSPGTGGSGANVLTF
TGCGCCAGCAGCCCCGGGACAGGGGGCTCTGGGGCCAACGTCCTGACTTTC
>-|TRBD1|TRBV7-9|TRBJ1-1
CASITDRDRGEAFF
TGTGCCAGCATCACGGACCGGGACAGGGGTGAAGCTTTCTTT
>-|-|TRBV10-3|TRBJ2-7
CATAEGQNYEQYF
TGTGCCACCGCCGAGGGTCAGAACTACGAGCAGTACTTC
>-|TRBD2|TRBV19|TRBJ2-1
CASSEREYVYNEQFF
TGTGCCAGTAGCGAGCGGGAGTACGTGTACAATGAGCAGTTCTTC